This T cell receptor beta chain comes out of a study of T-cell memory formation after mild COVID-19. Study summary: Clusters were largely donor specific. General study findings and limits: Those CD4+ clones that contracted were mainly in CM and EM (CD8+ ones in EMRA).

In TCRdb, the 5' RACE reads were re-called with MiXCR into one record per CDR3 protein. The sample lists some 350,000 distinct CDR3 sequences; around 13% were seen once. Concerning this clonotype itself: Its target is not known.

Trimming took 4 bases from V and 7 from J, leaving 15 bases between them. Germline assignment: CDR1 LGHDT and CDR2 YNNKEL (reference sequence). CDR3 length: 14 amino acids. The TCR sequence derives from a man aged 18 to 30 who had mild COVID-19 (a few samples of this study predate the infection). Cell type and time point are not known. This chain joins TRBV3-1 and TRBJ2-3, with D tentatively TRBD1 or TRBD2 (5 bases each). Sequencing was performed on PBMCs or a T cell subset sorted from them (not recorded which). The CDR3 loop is CASSRESGRNTQYF. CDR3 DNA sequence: TGTGCCAGCAGCCGCGAGTCGGGGCGGAATACGCAGTATTTT.